This record covers a single TCR beta chain. Original processing methods: By means of reference gene primer amplification, nucleated cell counts were estimated. Data came from immunoSEQ multiplex PCR; TCRdb stores just in-frame clones and leaves some out. V, J and clone size were drawn from that table, and D and trimming were deduced from the DNA. The sample records over 300,000 clones, 90% being singletons. The data belong to a study of blood T cell repertoires in COVID-19. Background on the study: Collection of acute and convalescent COVID-19 samples took place in the United States, Italy and Spain. T cells, B-cell-depleted T cells, or PBMCs provided the cDNA or gDNA that served as material.

Trimming shortened V by 1 base and J by 5 bases, and 14 bases separated the two germline ends. Germline lookup yields CDR1 SGHTA and CDR2 FQGNSA. This CDR3 has 15 amino acids. The sample consisted of peripheral blood. This TCR derives from a man between 18 and 35 years old with active or convalescent COVID-19. The chain combines TRBV7-2 with TRBJ2-5, with a tentative D call TRBD2 (6 bases). The CDR3 reads CASSLVGGVRETQYF. CDR3 bases: TGTGCCAGCAGCTTAGTGGGGGGAGTGCGTGAGACCCAGTACTTC.